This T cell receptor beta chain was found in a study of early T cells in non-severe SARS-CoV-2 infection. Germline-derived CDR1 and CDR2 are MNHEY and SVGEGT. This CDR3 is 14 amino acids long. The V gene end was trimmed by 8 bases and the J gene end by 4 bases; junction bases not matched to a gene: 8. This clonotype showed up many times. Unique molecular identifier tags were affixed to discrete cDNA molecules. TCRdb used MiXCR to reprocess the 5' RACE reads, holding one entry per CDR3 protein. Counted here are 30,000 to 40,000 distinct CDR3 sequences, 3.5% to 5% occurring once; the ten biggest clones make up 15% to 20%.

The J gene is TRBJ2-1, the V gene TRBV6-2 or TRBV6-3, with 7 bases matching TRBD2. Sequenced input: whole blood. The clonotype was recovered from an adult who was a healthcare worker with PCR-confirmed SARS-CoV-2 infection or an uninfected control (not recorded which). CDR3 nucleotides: TGTGCCAGCGGCCGGGACTACGCATACAATGAGCAGTTCTTC. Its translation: CASGRDYAYNEQFF.